This entry lists 13 T cell receptor beta chains sequenced from one sample in a study of T cell repertoires and Cas9 in healthy adults. TCRdb's copy holds only in-frame clones and misses some; the assay was immunoSEQ multiplex PCR. The sample holds 20,000 to 25,000 clones, about 92% seen once. Sequencing was carried out using CD4+ effector T cells (CD127+, CD25-, CD137-, CD154-) from PBMCs; culture status not recorded. These receptors were obtained from a human donor in good health.

The chain is built from TRBV5-6 and TRBJ1-3, with unresolved D. Germline loops: CDR1 SGHDT, CDR2 YYEEEE. The CDR3 consists of 15 residues. The germline V and J ends were trimmed by 5 bases and 4 bases, with 16 bases remaining between them. CDR3 sequence: CASSSAGFEGNTIYF. CDR3 nucleotides: TGTGCCAGCAGTTCTGCCGGCTTCGAAGGAAACACCATATATTTT.

The chain is built from TRBV13 and TRBJ2-2; D is undetermined. V was shortened by 5 bases and J by 8 bases, with 12 bases between the two germline ends. The CDR3 consists of 13 residues. From germline, CDR1 is PRHDT and CDR2 FYEKMQ (reference sequence). For the CDR3, the DNA is TGTGCCAGCAGCGACGGTTGGGTGGGGGAGCTGTTTTTT. It encodes CASSDGWVGELFF.

The chain combines TRBV7-9 with TRBJ1-6, with TRBD1 identical over 10 bases. The CDR3 runs 16 residues. J gave up 8 bases and V 5 bases, and 9 bases lay outside the gene matches. CDR1 is SEHNR and CDR2 is FQNEAQ in the germline V gene (reference sequence). The CDR3 protein is CASSRGTGVRDSPLHF. The CDR3 DNA reads TGTGCCAGCAGCAGAGGGACAGGGGTTAGGGATTCACCCCTCCACTTT.

V gene TRBV27 combines with J gene TRBJ1-5, with D possibly TRBD1 on 6 matching bases. CDR1 is MNHEY, CDR2 SMNVEV, per germline (reference sequence). The CDR3 spans 14 residues. Trimming removed 5 bases from V and 1 base from J, with 9 bases in between. The CDR3 loop is CASSLQGSNQPQHF. The CDR3 DNA follows: TGTGCCAGCAGTCTACAGGGAAGCAATCAGCCCCAGCATTTT.

The chain couples TRBV7-8 to TRBJ2-2; weak D call: TRBD2 (6 bases). Between the trimmed V and J ends, which lost 5 bases and 6 bases, there was a span of 19 bases. Germline CDR1 and CDR2: SGHVS and FQNEAQ. The CDR3 has 16 residues. CDR3 nucleotides: TGTGCCAGCAGCACGCGACCGGGCTGGGAGGCCGGGGAGCTGTTTTTT. Translating gives CASSTRPGWEAGELFF.

V usage is TRBV18 and J usage is TRBJ2-1; 8 nucleotides match TRBD1. This CDR3 has 16 residues. Germline V gives CDR1 KGHSH, CDR2 LQKENI. The V segment lost 3 bases and the J segment 7 bases; nucleotides outside the gene matches: 11. CDR3 sequence: CASSPGPGQGKNEQFF. The DNA for the CDR3 is TGTGCCAGCTCACCGGGCCCTGGACAGGGAAAGAATGAGCAGTTCTTC.

V and J are TRBV28 and TRBJ2-3; 8 bases match TRBD2. Germline loops: CDR1 MDHEN, CDR2 SYDVKM. The CDR3 spans 16 residues. Germline trimming cut 1 base from V and 1 base from J; bases unmatched to any gene: 4. CDR3 sequence reads: CASSLFARGGTDTQYF. CDR3 bases: TGTGCCAGCAGTTTATTCGCGCGGGGGGGCACAGATACGCAGTATTTT.

The chain carries TRBV19 and TRBJ2-7; the D is unclear. CDR1 is LNHDA and CDR2 is SQIVND in the germline V gene (reference sequence). This CDR3 contains 14 residues. The germline V and J ends were trimmed by 5 bases and 7 bases, with 18 bases remaining between them. For the CDR3, the DNA is TGTGCCAGTAGTCCTAATCCTCAGGCCGGAGAGCAGTACTTC. Amino acids: CASSPNPQAGEQYF.

The chain is built from TRBV19 and TRBJ2-3; a possible D gene is TRBD2 (6 bases). The germline CDR1 and CDR2 sequences are LNHDA and SQIVND (reference sequence). V lost 10 bases and J 4 bases, leaving 21 bases between the germline ends. The CDR3 has 15 residues. The DNA of the CDR3 is TGTGCCACCAGCCGTCAGACTAGTACAGCAGATACGCAGTATTTT. Residues: CATSRQTSTADTQYF.

The V call is TRBV13, the J call TRBJ2-7, with unresolved D. V lost 1 base and J lost 2, with 9 bases in between. Germline CDR1 and CDR2: PRHDT and FYEKMQ (reference sequence). This CDR3 is built from 14 residues. The CDR3 is CASSLAGRTYEQYF. CDR3 sequence (DNA): TGTGCCAGCAGCTTAGCTGGACGAACCTACGAGCAGTACTTC.

V usage is TRBV12-5 and J usage is TRBJ2-1; possible D gene TRBD1, 6 bases. This CDR3 has 12 amino acids. Germline CDR1 is LGHNT and CDR2 is FRNRAP. V was pared by 9 bases and J by 9 bases, with 15 bases between. This CDR3 reads CARGSRGGEQFF. The DNA of the CDR3 is TGTGCTAGAGGGAGTCGAGGGGGTGAGCAGTTCTTC.

This chain uses TRBV27 with TRBJ2-7; D is ambiguous. The CDR3 is 14 amino acids. V was cut by 3 bases and J by 4 bases, with 13 bases left in between. From germline, CDR1 is MNHEY and CDR2 SMNVEV (reference sequence). The CDR3 sequence is CASSFRAGTYEQYF. The CDR3 nucleotides are TGTGCCAGCAGTTTTCGGGCAGGAACTTACGAGCAGTACTTC.

The V gene is TRBV14, the J gene TRBJ2-3; D not resolved. The CDR3 is 15 amino acids. Germline CDR1 is SGHDN and CDR2 is FVKESK. Trimming removed 4 bases at V and 2 bases at J, with 13 bases between. CDR3 DNA sequence: TGTGCCAGCAGCCCTCTAGGTGCTGTCACAGATACGCAGTATTTT. Protein: CASSPLGAVTDTQYF.